The clone carrying this TCR beta chain appeared many times. What it binds is unknown. CDR3 length: 15 amino acids. CDR1 and CDR2 (germline): SGHRS, YFSETQ. Trimming removed 4 bases at V and 0 bases at J, with 8 bases between. The second PCR ran roughly 6 to 11 cycles with a sample-barcoded 5' primer and J-beta primers. MiXCR, applied by TCRdb to the 5' RACE reads, yields one record per CDR3 protein. The repertoire consists of about 1.8 million distinct CDR3 sequences, with around half occurring once and the leading ten covering less than 2.5%. The sample is drawn from a study of blood T cells in healthy people across ages. Study-wide points: Expanded clonotype changes were possibly confounded by unknown donor CMV status. There was a strong correlation between TCR beta diversity and naive T cell percentage.

Staff drew 9 to 10 milliliters of peripheral blood from each donor. The sequence was collected from a woman aged 40 to 50 in good health. The chain is built from TRBV5-1 and TRBJ1-6; D gene uncertain. Material: blood. The CDR3 DNA follows: TGCGCCAGCAGCCCCCGGAGCTCCTATAATTCACCCCTCCACTTT. Protein product: CASSPRSSYNSPLHF.